This T cell receptor beta chain was recovered during a study of T-cell memory formation after mild COVID-19 (dated by TCRdb to the early 2020s). As for the study more broadly: TCR sequence clusters from the two donors were found to be largely donor specific. In a couple of donors, T-cell clones that expanded and contracted after mild COVID-19 were tracked by sequencing TCRalpha and TCRbeta repertoires over time. The cohort comprised two young, previously healthy adult volunteers, one female and one male.

PBMCs were isolated by Ficoll-Paque density gradient centrifugation. This clonotype showed up just a few times. Its antigen has not been determined. There are no base qualities to consult, and no much larger clone falls within one base. The CDR3 sequence holds 15 residues, the cysteine and phenylalanine included. Solely the CDR3 DNA is kept, with 45 bases framed from the first base. Sequencing took place on an Illumina NovaSeq 6000. Using 5'RACE with constant-segment primers, TCRalpha and TCRbeta cDNA libraries were constructed, with sample barcodes and unique molecular identifiers added in the process. Trizol reagent was used to extract RNA from every sample. Library amplification was performed in two PCR steps, and a second sample barcode and Illumina TruSeq adapters were introduced in the second step. Sequencing of the libraries was done on an Illumina NovaSeq, producing 2 x 150 bp paired-end reads. As for how the authors treated the data: Demultiplexing of reads and collapsing into UMI-guided consensus sequences were performed with migec v1.2.7. Using mixcr v2.1.11, UMI consensuses were aligned to TRA and TRB V and J templates and then assembled into clonotypes. A clonotype was counted as expanded or contracted only when both edgeR and NoisET called the clonotype significant, with the noise models trained on biological replicates. For edgeR calls, the thresholds were a false discovery rate-adjusted p below 0.01 and a log2 fold-change of 1. PCA with hierarchical clustering of max-normalized trajectories of the 1000 most abundant clonotypes was used as exploratory dynamics analysis. The CD4 or CD8 phenotype of responding clones was assigned using the separately sequenced CD4+ and CD8+ repertoires. TCRdb ran its own pipeline on the public reads, namely fastp trimming at Q25 and MiXCR clone calling, and kept in-frame beta chains. Each entry merges the rows of one CDR3 protein and shows their most common DNA and genes. TCRdb's processing, not the authors' own work, is the source of the V and J calls. In all, the sample holds 350,000 to 500,000 distinct CDR3 sequences, and 15% to 20% of those were seen once. Under 25% of the sample lies in the top ten.

What the study reported, not specific to this receptor: Contracting CD4+ clones were found mainly in CM and EM memory subsets, while CD8+ clones were enriched in EMRA. Only two mild cases were covered by the study, and larger cohorts that include severe cases with pre-infection samples were considered necessary. Some responding clones were found in pre-infection memory, which suggests that pre-existing cross-reactive memory T cells took part in the SARS-CoV-2 response. Clones contracting from day 15 to 85 had balanced CD4/CD8 phenotypes, while a second wave expanding from day 15 to 37 was biased towards CD4+. The second-wave clones that peaked on day 37 were not confirmed to be SARS-CoV-2 specific.

The receptor chain draws on TRBV21-1 and TRBJ2-3; the table's D call of TRBD2 was not tested on the DNA. TRBV21-1 is assigned pseudogene status. The sequenced sample consisted of PBMCs or a T cell subset sorted from them (not recorded which). The TCR comes from a young man who had mild COVID-19 (a few samples of this study predate the infection). The sample titles of this study are shuffled in the database, so cell type and time point are left out; the donor was told from shared clones. The bases read TGTGCCAGCAGCACACAGGACTACCGCACAGATACGCAGTATTTT. Its protein product is CASSTQDYRTDTQYF.